One and the same sample provided the 22 T cell receptor beta chains below, sequenced in a study of blood T cell repertoires in COVID-19. TCRdb keeps only in-frame clones here, not all; method: immunoSEQ multiplex PCR. The sample consists of about 170,000 clones, 79% of them appearing once. Sequenced input: PBMCs or T cells enriched from blood (not recorded which). The receptors derive from a woman aged 70-85 years in a cohort exposed to, infected with or recovered from COVID-19 (not recorded which).

The rearrangement joins TRBV19 to TRBJ2-5; tentative D call: TRBD1 (5 bases). The CDR3 is 13 amino acids. V lost 8 bases to trimming and J lost 4 bases, with 14 bases between them. CDR1 is LNHDA and CDR2 is SQIVND in the germline V gene (reference sequence). CDR3 amino acids: CASSPGNVETQYF. The CDR3 DNA is TGTGCCAGTTCCCCAGGGAATGTAGAGACCCAGTACTTC.

The V call is TRBV10-3, the J call TRBJ1-5; a possible D gene is TRBD1 (5 bases). Looked up from germline, CDR1 is ENHRY and CDR2 is SYGVKD. The CDR3 has 14 residues. The V gene lost 5 bases and the J gene lost 6 bases, with 14 bases spanning the gap. The CDR3 DNA follows: TGTGCCATCAGTCGCGGGGGTCGGGGTCAGCCCCAGCATTTT. Protein product: CAISRGGRGQPQHF.

CDR3 loop: CASSTVAGGPGEHEQYF. The CDR3 bases are TGTGCCAGCAGTACGGTAGCGGGAGGGCCTGGGGAACACGAGCAGTACTTC. V usage is TRBV28 and J usage is TRBJ2-7; TRBD2 agrees at 11 bases. V dropped 5 bases and J dropped 5; count of bases not matched to a gene: 14. Per germline, CDR1 MDHEN and CDR2 SYDVKM. This CDR3 region has 17 residues.

V gene TRBV1 combines with J gene TRBJ2-2; TRBD2, the table's D call, was not compared with the DNA. TRBV1 is a known pseudogene. The CDR3 runs to 20 residues. Here the CDR3 DNA reads TGCACCAGCAGCCAAGAACCCCCCACGTCCAAGCCCCCGAACACCGGGGAGCTGTTTTTT. This encodes CTSSQEPPTSKPPNTGELFF.

CDR3 sequence: CASSQSRDGNTQYF. CDR3 DNA sequence: TGTGCCAGCAGCCAAAGCCGGGATGGGAATACGCAGTATTTT. The genes are TRBV4-2 and TRBJ2-3; TRBD2 is a possible D gene (5 bases). CDR1 and CDR2 from the germline V gene are LGHNA and YNFKEQ. The CDR3 has 14 residues. Trimming removed 2 bases from V and 7 bases from J, with 13 bases in between.

This chain joins TRBV11-2 and TRBJ2-5, with D possibly TRBD2 on 5 matching bases. The CDR3 is made up of 13 amino acids. Germline CDR1 and CDR2: SGHAT and FQNNGV. Trimming cost V 5 bases and J 5 bases, with 12 bases left between them. CDR3 residues: CASSTLVWETQYF. The CDR3, as DNA: TGTGCCAGCAGCACACTAGTGTGGGAGACCCAGTACTTC.

The CDR3 sequence is CASSYERARRAFF. CDR3 bases: TGTGCCAGCAGTTACGAGAGGGCGCGGCGGGCTTTCTTT. This sequence joins TRBV6-5 and TRBJ1-1, with D unresolved. There are 13 residues in the CDR3. Trimming shortened V by 2 bases and J by 11 bases, and 15 bases separated the two germline ends. Germline loops: CDR1 MNHEY, CDR2 SVGAGI.

V usage is TRBV10-3 and J usage is TRBJ2-3; TRBD2 might be the D (5 bases). Germline-derived CDR1 and CDR2 are ENHRY and SYGVKD. CDR3 length: 13 amino acids. V lost 6 bases to trimming and J lost 0 bases, with 7 bases between them. The CDR3, as DNA: TGTGCCATCAGGGGCGGGAGCACAGATACGCAGTATTTT. Amino acid sequence: CAIRGGSTDTQYF.

As to this clone: Other DNA sequences in this specimen translate into the identical CDR3. V usage is TRBV28 and J usage is TRBJ1-1; 9 bases are shared with TRBD1. V lost 8 bases, J lost 4 bases, and 2 bases stayed unmatched. This CDR3 has 12 amino acids. Germline CDR1 is MDHEN and CDR2 is SYDVKM. CDR3 residues: CASGTGSTEAFF. Here the CDR3 DNA reads TGTGCCAGCGGGACAGGGAGCACTGAAGCTTTCTTT.

This rearrangement joins TRBV28 to TRBJ1-4; tentative D call: TRBD1 (5 bases). The CDR3 contains 15 residues. Germline lookup yields CDR1 MDHEN and CDR2 SYDVKM. Trimming took 6 bases from V and 8 from J, leaving 19 bases between them. The CDR3 DNA follows: TGTGCCAGCAGAAACCCCGGGACTGGGCGAGAAAAACTGTTTTTT. Translating it yields CASRNPGTGREKLFF.

This clone was counted only a few times. The CDR3 DNA follows: TGCGCCAGCAGCTTGTACTTCCGGGGCCAAGAGACCCAGTACTTC. Protein: CASSLYFRGQETQYF. The chain employs TRBV5-1 and TRBJ2-5, with D tentatively TRBD2 (5 bases). This CDR3 comprises 15 residues. Trimming took off 1 base at V and 1 base at J, with 11 bases between the two ends. Germline V CDR1 and CDR2: SGHRS, YFSETQ.

In regard to this clone: The identical CDR3 is also encoded by other nucleotide sequences in the sample. The chain uses TRBV5-1 and TRBJ1-5, with a weak D call TRBD1 (5 bases). Germline CDR1 is SGHRS and CDR2 is YFSETQ. The CDR3 has 13 residues. Trimming pared 0 bases from V and 4 bases from J, leaving 5 bases between. CDR3 DNA sequence: TGCGCCAGCAGCTTGGCAGGGAATCAGCCCCAGCATTTT. It encodes CASSLAGNQPQHF. Supplemented by reference TRBV5-1 and TRBJ1-5, the full variable domain reads KAGVTQTPRYLIKTRGQQVTLSCSPISGHRSVSWYQQTPGQGLQFLFEYFSETQRNKGNFPGRFSGRQFSNSRSEMNVSTLELGDSALYLCASSLAGNQPQHFGDGTRLSIL.

The chain recombines TRBV18 with TRBJ1-6; TRBD1 aligns across 10 bases. There are 15 residues in the CDR3. From germline, CDR1 is KGHSH and CDR2 LQKENI. Losses at the gene ends were 3 bases for V and 6 bases for J; bases not matched to a gene: 2. DNA of the CDR3: TGTGCCAGCTCACCTTGGACAGGGGGTAATTCACCCCTCCACTTT. As protein: CASSPWTGGNSPLHF.

The rearrangement links TRBV21-1 to TRBJ2-5; TRBD1, the D gene given by the table, was not confirmed from the DNA. TRBV21-1 is a pseudogene locus. The CDR3 consists of 19 residues. CDR3: CASSKAFQRQRGGQETQYF. Here the CDR3 DNA reads TGTGCCAGCAGCAAAGCATTCCAGCGCCAGAGAGGGGGACAAGAGACCCAGTACTTC.

Only a few counts were recorded for this clone. The chain employs TRBV28 and TRBJ2-7, with D uncertain. Per the germline V gene, CDR1 is MDHEN and CDR2 is SYDVKM. The V end lost 6 bases, the J end lost 4 bases, and 10 bases lay between the germline ends. The CDR3 loop spans 12 amino acids. The CDR3 here is CASSPPQYEQYF. The CDR3 DNA reads as TGTGCCAGCAGCCCCCCCCAATACGAGCAGTACTTC.

A few counts support this clone. The V call is TRBV5-4, the J call TRBJ2-7; 8 bases map to TRBD1. V shed 0 bases and J 3 bases; nucleotides not matched to a gene: 8. This CDR3 spans 16 amino acids. In germline, CDR1 is SGHNT, CDR2 YYREEE (reference sequence). DNA for the CDR3: TGTGCCAGCAGCTTGGGAGGACAGGGTCGGCTCTACGAGCAGTACTTC. It codes for CASSLGGQGRLYEQYF.

The chain carries TRBV6-5 and TRBJ2-5, with a weak D call TRBD1 (5 bases). CDR3 length equals 13 residues. The germline V gene has CDR1 MNHEY and CDR2 SVGAGI. Trimming shortened V by 6 bases and J by 0 bases, and 8 bases separated the two germline ends. CDR3 nucleotides: TGTGCCAGCAGGCGACAGTACCAAGAGACCCAGTACTTC. The encoded protein is CASRRQYQETQYF.

The chain couples TRBV9 to TRBJ1-3, with D unclear. Germline V lookup: CDR1 SGDLS, CDR2 YYNGEE. This CDR3 comprises 13 residues. The V and J ends lost 3 bases and 4 bases respectively, with 8 bases between them. The CDR3 here is CASSAPQGNTIYF. The DNA of the CDR3 is TGTGCCAGCAGCGCTCCCCAGGGAAACACCATATATTTT.

V gene TRBV14 combines with J gene TRBJ1-2, with a tentative D call TRBD1 (5 bases). CDR1 is SGHDN and CDR2 is FVKESK in the germline V gene. V lost 3 bases, J lost 5 bases, and 25 bases lay in between. The CDR3 has 18 amino acids. In DNA form, the CDR3 reads TGTGCCAGCAGCCACCCTTTTGCGGGACGAACCTCTGCATATGGCTACACCTTC. This encodes CASSHPFAGRTSAYGYTF. Filled out from reference TRBV14 and TRBJ1-2, the complete variable domain reads EAGVTQFPSHSVIEKGQTVTLRCDPISGHDNLYWYRRVMGKEIKFLLHFVKESKQDESGMPNNRFLAERTGGTYSTLKVQPAELEDSGVYFCASSHPFAGRTSAYGYTFGSGTRLTVV.

The rearrangement links TRBV28 to TRBJ2-3, with 8 positions matching TRBD2. With 2 bases clipped from V and 2 bases from J, the junction kept 3 bases outside the gene matches. This CDR3 is built from 15 residues. The germline V gene encodes CDR1 MDHEN and CDR2 SYDVKM. Written as DNA, the CDR3 is TGTGCCAGCAGTTTAATGCGGGGGGACACAGATACGCAGTATTTT. Translation: CASSLMRGDTDTQYF.

The chain is built from TRBV19 and TRBJ2-4; no firm D call. The V gene lost 4 bases and the J gene lost 4 bases, with 23 bases spanning the gap. The CDR3 is 18 amino acids. The germline gives CDR1 LNHDA, CDR2 SQIVND (reference sequence). The CDR3 sequence is CASSRRIRGLQAKNIQYF. As DNA, the CDR3 is TGTGCCAGTAGTAGACGAATACGTGGCCTCCAGGCTAAAAACATTCAGTACTTC. Combining the CDR3 with reference TRBV19 and TRBJ2-4 gives the whole variable domain DGGITQSPKYLFRKEGQNVTLSCEQNLNHDAMYWYRQDPGQGLRLIYYSQIVNDFQKGDIAEGYSVSREKKESFPLTVTSAQKNPTAFYLCASSRRIRGLQAKNIQYFGAGTRLSVL.

V gene TRBV20-1 combines with J gene TRBJ1-2, with D unclear. Germline V lookup: CDR1 DFQATT, CDR2 SNEGSKA (reference sequence). Trimming pared 6 bases from V and 2 bases from J, leaving 7 bases between. CDR3 length: 11 residues. CDR3 sequence reads: CSALPNYGYTF. The DNA of the CDR3 is TGCAGTGCCCTTCCCAACTATGGCTACACCTTC.